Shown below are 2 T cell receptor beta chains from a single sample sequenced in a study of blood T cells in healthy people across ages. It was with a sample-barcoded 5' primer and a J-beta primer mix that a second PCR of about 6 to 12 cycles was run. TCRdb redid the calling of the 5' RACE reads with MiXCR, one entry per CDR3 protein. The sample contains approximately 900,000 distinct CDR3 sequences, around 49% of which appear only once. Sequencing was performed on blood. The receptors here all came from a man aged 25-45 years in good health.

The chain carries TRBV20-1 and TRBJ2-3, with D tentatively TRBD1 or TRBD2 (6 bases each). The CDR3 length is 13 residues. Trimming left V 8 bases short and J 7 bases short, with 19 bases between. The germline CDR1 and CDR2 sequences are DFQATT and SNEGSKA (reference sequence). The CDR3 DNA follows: TGCAGTTCGGAGGAGGGGGGTTTAAATACGCAGTATTTT. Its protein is CSSEEGGLNTQYF.

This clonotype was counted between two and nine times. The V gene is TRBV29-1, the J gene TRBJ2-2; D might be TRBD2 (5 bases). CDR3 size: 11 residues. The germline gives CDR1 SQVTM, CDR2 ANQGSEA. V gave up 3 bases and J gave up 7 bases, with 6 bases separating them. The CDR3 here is CSVDRGGELFF. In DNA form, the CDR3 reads TGCAGCGTTGACCGGGGCGGGGAGCTGTTTTTT.